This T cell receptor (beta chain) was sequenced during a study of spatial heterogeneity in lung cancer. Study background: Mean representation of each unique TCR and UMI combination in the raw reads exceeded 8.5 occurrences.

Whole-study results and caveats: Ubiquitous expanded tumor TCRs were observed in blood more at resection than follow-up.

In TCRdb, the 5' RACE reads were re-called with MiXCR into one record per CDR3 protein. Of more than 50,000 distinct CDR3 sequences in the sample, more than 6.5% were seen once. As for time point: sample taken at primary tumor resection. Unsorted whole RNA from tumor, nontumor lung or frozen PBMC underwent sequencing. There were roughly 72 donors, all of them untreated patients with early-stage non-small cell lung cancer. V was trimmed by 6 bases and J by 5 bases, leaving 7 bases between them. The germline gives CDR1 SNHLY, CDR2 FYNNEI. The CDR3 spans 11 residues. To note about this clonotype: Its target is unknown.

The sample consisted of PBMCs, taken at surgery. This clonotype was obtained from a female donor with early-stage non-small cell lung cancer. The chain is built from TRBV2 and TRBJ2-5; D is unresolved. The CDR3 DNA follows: TGTGCCAGCAGATTAGGGGAGACCCAGTACTTC. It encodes CASRLGETQYF.